Shown below are 9 T cell receptor beta chains from a single sample sequenced in a study of T cell responses to AZD1222 COVID-19 vaccine (dated by TCRdb to the early 2020s). This specimen's time point label, per the study, means: about 28 days (+/-7) after the second vaccine dose. The label giving this sample's treatment or condition can be read as: meningococcal conjugate vaccine given as trial control. The library was prepared using the immunoSEQ multiplex PCR assay. Here the immuneACCESS table is served through TCRdb, limited to in-frame sequences with V and J called. Missing clones are a known gap in these copies; in checked studies unresolved V genes cover under half, and the rest lacks a known reason. This sample lists about 76,000 clones; 65% to 80% were detected once. About 26% of the sample belongs to the ten largest clones. The sample in question was peripheral blood, obtained 28 days after the second dose of the MenACWY control vaccine. The receptors come from an adult who received the MenACWY meningococcal vaccine as a control.

V and J are TRBV7-2 and TRBJ2-7; D is unclear. The length of the CDR3 is 15 residues. Germline CDR1 reads SGHTA; CDR2 reads FQGNSA. V lost 5 bases and J lost 4, with 18 bases in between. The CDR3 loop reads CASSPTKSAYYEQYF. In DNA, the CDR3 is TGTGCCAGCAGCCCCACCAAATCCGCCTATTACGAGCAGTACTTC.

The chain is built from TRBV5-1 and TRBJ2-5; D may be TRBD1 (6 bases). In germline, CDR1 is SGHRS, CDR2 YFSETQ. Trimming shortened V by 4 bases and J by 1 base, and 11 bases separated the two germline ends. The CDR3 loop spans 14 amino acids. This CDR3 is CASSPDRLQETQYF. CDR3 sequence (DNA): TGCGCCAGCAGCCCCGACAGGCTCCAAGAGACCCAGTACTTC.

The J gene is TRBJ2-5, the V gene TRBV20-1; the D call may be TRBD1 or TRBD2 (6 bases each). The V gene lost 6 bases and the J gene lost 3 bases, with 8 bases spanning the gap. Germline loops: CDR1 DFQATT, CDR2 SNEGSKA (reference sequence). There are 11 residues in the CDR3. For the CDR3, the DNA is TGCAGTGCGGAGGGGGAAGAGACCCAGTACTTC. Residues: CSAEGEETQYF.

The chain is built from TRBV19 and TRBJ2-3, with 10 bases matching TRBD1. Trimming took 5 bases from V and 3 from J; bases not matched to a gene: 8. The CDR3 totals 16 residues. From germline, CDR1 is LNHDA and CDR2 SQIVND (reference sequence). This CDR3 reads CASSHGQGGLTDTQYF. The CDR3 DNA reads as TGTGCCAGTAGTCATGGACAGGGGGGTCTTACAGATACGCAGTATTTT.

The table lists this clone with a count of one. This sequence joins TRBV5-1 and TRBJ2-5; D gene ambiguous. CDR1 is SGHRS, CDR2 YFSETQ, per germline. V lost 2 bases and J 0 bases, leaving 20 bases between the germline ends. This CDR3 spans 18 amino acids. As DNA, the CDR3 is TGCGCCAGCAGCTTAGGTGCCCTCTCCCGGCTGTACCAAGAGACCCAGTACTTC. Protein: CASSLGALSRLYQETQYF.

The rearrangement joins TRBV15 to TRBJ2-7, with TRBD1 matching over 8 bases. The J segment lost 6 bases and the V segment lost 5 bases, leaving 6 bases of the junction unmatched. The CDR3 consists of 13 residues. Germline loops: CDR1 LNHNV, CDR2 YYDKDF (reference sequence). The CDR3, as DNA: TGTGCCACCAGCTTTCGGACAGGGCGCGAGCAGTACTTC. Residues: CATSFRTGREQYF.

The gene calls are TRBV18 and TRBJ2-1, with D unclear. The CDR3 sequence is 14 residues long. CDR1 and CDR2 from the germline V gene are KGHSH and LQKENI. Deletions cut 2 bases from V and 1 base from J, with 6 bases between. The CDR3 DNA sequence: TGTGCCAGCTCACCAATGGTTTCCTACAATGAGCAGTTCTTC. It codes for CASSPMVSYNEQFF.

Judged by abundance, this clone is large. The J gene is TRBJ1-5, the V gene TRBV7-6; D uncertain. Germline V CDR1 and CDR2: SGHVS, FNYEAQ. The CDR3 is made up of 15 amino acids. V dropped 1 base and J dropped 8 bases, with 15 bases sitting between them. CDR3 loop: CASSLEAGGLEPQHF. The CDR3 DNA sequence: TGTGCCAGCAGCTTAGAGGCAGGAGGGTTAGAGCCCCAGCATTTT.

The rearrangement joins TRBV5-8 to TRBJ1-1; TRBD1 is a possible D gene (5 bases). Per germline, CDR1 SGHTS and CDR2 YDEGEE. This CDR3 is built from 13 residues. V lost 0 bases, J lost 10 bases, and 13 bases lay in between. The CDR3 region is CASSLAREGRAFF. DNA of the CDR3: TGTGCCAGCAGCTTGGCCCGGGAGGGACGAGCTTTCTTT.